The subject of this entry is one T cell receptor (beta chain). This clone's antigen is unknown. The limits of the CDR3 on the DNA are not certain, so only TCRdb's listed CDR3 is given. The data belong to a study of long-term antiretroviral therapy in people with HIV (dated by TCRdb to between 2021 and 2024). For the wider study: Collection of the earliest samples took place about a decade ahead of the 2015 WHO recommendation for immediate ART, at a time when ART was typically delayed until CD4 counts fell. From over 25 adults with confirmed HIV infection, the cohort provided over 150 cryopreserved PBMC samples, gathered serially across a mean of about 6 years (range 1-12). No cross-contamination during QIAcube processing turned up in test extractions that ran a monoclonal T-cell line alongside approximately 35 polyclonal samples. Whether ART initiation and durable HIV suppression were associated with changes in peripheral blood TRB repertoire composition and diversity was tested in a retrospective serial study. About 40% of the 30 participants with HIV were female. Study-level results and caveats: The samples span the years 2004 to 2017, and the ART regimens used at that time may not be as effective as current regimens. The repertoire was dominated across all time points by expanded TRB clones identified before ART initiation, although this dominance was seen to fluctuate and to decrease in many PLHIV after ART. Narrower CDR3 length ranges were observed in HIV repertoires than in controls, and an antigen-experienced repertoire with only a slight naive shift after ART was suggested by the network structure. Starting ART was linked to a significant rise in TRB diversity, yet even with long-term ART the diversity remained significantly lower than in transplant donor controls. Inferences about post-ART repertoire changes were limited because no data were available on ART adherence, viral resistance or therapy changes. Owing to limited PBMC availability, only the TCR beta chain was sequenced, without alpha chain pairing. Because pre-ART samples had limited cell numbers, unsorted PBMC were profiled rather than sorted CD4+ and CD8+ T cells.

CDR1 and CDR2 were assigned from the germline V gene (reference sequence) as MNHNY and SVGAGI. The CDR3 sequence holds 15 residues, the cysteine and phenylalanine included. Sequencing of the TRB variable region was done with the immunoSEQ hsTCRB v3.0 assay at survey level resolution. TRB sequencing targeted a depth of roughly 35,000-55,000 T-cell genomes per sample. Pooled TRB libraries were sequenced on an Illumina MiSeq with a v3 150-cycle kit. Regarding the original processing steps: Repertoire analysis ran in R within a reproducible Nextflow workflow covering QC, data transformation and analysis. LymphoSeq2, an R package for exploring AIRR-Seq data, was used to implement custom analyses. A few samples yielding fewer than 5000 total TRB sequences were excluded, leaving around 200 analyzed HIV repertoires. Of the roughly 180 retained HIV repertoires, almost 60 were collected before and under 150 after ART initiation. Each repertoire was downsampled to 5000 TRB nucleotide sequences, and summary statistics were averaged across 100 downsampling iterations. TRB sequences were retained for analysis only if CDR3 regions of at least seven amino acids were present. A Shannon entropy-derived clonality score and the Gini coefficient were used to measure diversity. In repertoire networks, the top 5000 CDR3 amino acid sequences were linked whenever an edit distance of one separated two sequences. GLIPH2 predicted antigen specificity groups and MHC restriction for TRB CDR3 amino acid sequences. Known CMV, EBV, HIV or tissue antigen associations were flagged by matching CDR3 amino acid sequences against VDJdb and McPAS-TCR. Pre-ART, post-ART and control groups were compared with Wilcoxon signed-rank tests and Holm-Bonferroni correction. In TCRdb, the immuneACCESS table is reduced to in-frame sequences with V and J assigned. These tables do not hold every clone; where another copy was compared, an unresolved V gene accounts for under half, and the others remain unexplained. V and J calls and clone size are those listed in that table; D and trimming were worked out from the DNA. Counted in this sample were roughly 20,000 clones; 70% to 80% of them appeared once. 9.5% to 15% of the sample belongs to the ten largest clones.

Participants were included only if at least one PBMC sample before ART initiation and at least two post-ART samples were available. Treatment was received in the United States of America by all participants with HIV. Before DNA extraction, cryopreserved samples of about 0.9-11 million PBMC were thawed and then washed. At the time of the earliest PBMC sample for each participant with HIV, ages ranged from roughly 23 to 55 years. Each participant contributed PBMC samples from 1-4 timepoints before ART initiation and 2-8 timepoints after ART initiation, with a median of 7 samples. For every participant, serial HIV viral load, CD4+ T-cell count, ART history and demographic data were obtained. A Qiagen kit on a QIAcube was used to extract genomic DNA from unsorted PBMC, with samples processed in batches of 12.

The receptor was isolated from a woman between 35 and 50 years old with HIV. The V and J genes are TRBV6-6 and TRBJ2-7; the D segment call TRBD2 is taken from the table without a DNA check. The sequenced sample was unsorted PBMCs, obtained less than 1.8 years before starting antiretroviral therapy. The CDR3 here reads CASSSSLAFSYEQYF.